This T cell receptor beta chain was sequenced in a study of shared clonotypes between healthy human individuals. Assay used: immunoSEQ multiplex PCR; TCRdb lists only in-frame clones, some missing. The sample gives 1.4 million or so clones, 98% to 99% of which show up once; approximately 0.4% is in the top ten. The split of CD4+ cells yielded CD45RA+ naive and CD45RA-negative memory subsets. The CDR3 spans 14 residues. CDR1 and CDR2 from the germline V gene are MDHEN and SYDVKM. V dropped 2 bases and J dropped 2 bases, with 7 bases sitting between them. Study-level findings and limits: Sequencing of the sorted subsets was shown by rarefaction to be incomplete despite large depth. What limited the represented genetic and exposure-history diversity was the small number of donors.

As concerns this clone: The antigen is unknown.

J is TRBJ1-3 and V is TRBV28; D might be TRBD1 (5 bases). The sequencing input was naive CD4+ T cells sorted from blood. Subset denoted: CD45RA+ positively selected. This TCR was recovered from a man aged 25 to 40 in good health. The CDR3 loop reads CASSLGGPGNTIYF. The CDR3 bases are TGTGCCAGCAGTTTAGGGGGACCTGGAAACACCATATATTTT.